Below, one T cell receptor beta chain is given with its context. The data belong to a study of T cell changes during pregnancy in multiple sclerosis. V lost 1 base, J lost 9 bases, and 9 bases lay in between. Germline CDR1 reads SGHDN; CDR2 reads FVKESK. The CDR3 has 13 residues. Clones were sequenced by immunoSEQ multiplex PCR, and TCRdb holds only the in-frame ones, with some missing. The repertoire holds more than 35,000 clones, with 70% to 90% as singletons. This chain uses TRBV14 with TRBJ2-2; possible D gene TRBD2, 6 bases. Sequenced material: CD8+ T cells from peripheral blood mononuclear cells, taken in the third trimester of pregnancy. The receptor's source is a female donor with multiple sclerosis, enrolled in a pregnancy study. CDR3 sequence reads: CASSQAGEWELFF. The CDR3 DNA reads TGTGCCAGCAGCCAAGCGGGGGAATGGGAGCTGTTTTTT.